The TCR beta chain under discussion was sequenced for a study of regulatory T cells in long-lasting Graves disease. General study results and limits: There were preferences for TRBV28, TRBJ1-2 and TRBJ2-5 in persistent disease.

Assembly of TCR beta libraries relied on iRepertoire HTBI primers together with Arm-PCR of CDR3 regions. MiXCR, run by TCRdb on the multiplex PCR reads, gives a single entry per CDR3 protein. This table has roughly 560,000 distinct CDR3 sequences, about 11% appearing once. This clonotype has a count of ten or more. Antigen specificity is unknown. This CDR3 spans 16 amino acids. CDR1 and CDR2 from the germline V gene are LGHNA and YNFKEQ. Deletions cut 1 base from V and 2 bases from J, with 14 bases between. Stated time point: newly diagnosed GD, antithyroid drugs for less than 3 months. The TCR library was prepared using RNA isolated from PBMCs. One endocrinology department in Xi'an, China, was where patients came from. This sample also belongs to another study, concerning T cells in Graves' hyperthyroidism and ophthalmopathy. From that report: Clinicians diagnosed patients from clinical symptoms, serum thyroxine and TRAb, thyroid ultrasound and orbital computed tomography. The TCR CDR3 first-round RT-PCR relied on the HTBI primer set.

This TCR was sampled from a woman aged 25 to 39 with Graves disease. This chain joins TRBV4-2 and TRBJ1-1; D uncertain. The sample consisted of peripheral blood mononuclear cells (PBMCs), taken at new diagnosis, from a patient treated with antithyroid drugs. CDR3 bases: TGTGCCAGCAGCCAAGTCTCTGGGCACCTTAACACTGAAGCTTTCTTT. This translates into CASSQVSGHLNTEAFF.